Included here is one TCR beta chain sequence, with context. It lacks a known antigen. No base quality information exists; no much larger clone differs at one position. These reads were obtained on an Illumina HiSeq 1500. TCRdb reprocessed the public reads (quality trimming at Q25 with fastp, clone calling with MiXCR) and kept in-frame beta chains. Here each entry gathers all rows of one CDR3 protein and keeps the most common genes and DNA. The sample has roughly 700,000 distinct CDR3 sequences on record, around 32% of them singletons. The ten top clones hold around a sixth of the sample. This specimen belongs to a study of T cell repertoires in cytomegalovirus infection (dated by TCRdb to the late 2010s). The study in broad terms: Recently identified HLA-C-restricted CMV epitopes, whose presentation resists viral immunomodulation, were targeted by peptide stimulations together with well-studied HLA-B-restricted epitopes. Donor HLA type was relevant to the analysis, because carriage of CMV infection together with the matching HLA type was indicated by public TCR beta signatures.

In the paper's terms, the treatment or condition label means: in vitro stimulation with specific CMV peptide epitopes to enrich CMV-specific T cells. The investigation overall reported the following: In the ex vivo response, HLA-C-restricted CMV-specific TCR beta clonotypes were dominant, and in two of eight donors the single most frequent clonotype came from this HLA-C-restricted group. In both this cohort and an independent roughly 400-donor cohort, the cumulative frequency of public TCR beta family members distinguished carriers of CMV infection plus the relevant HLA type.

Specimen: cultured PBMCs, collected from culture after CMV antigen stimulation. The clonotype originates from a human donor in good health (CMV status not recorded). Some clones in this sample may be carry-over from other donors' samples.

The bases read TGTGCCAGCAGCTCCGGGACTCAAGTCACAGATACGCAGTATTTT. It specifies CASSSGTQVTDTQYF. The V and J genes are TRBV11-2 and TRBJ2-3; TRBD2 is a weak D gene call, 6 bases matching. V lost 4 bases and J lost 2 bases; the stretch between them is 13 bases long. The CDR1 and CDR2 encoded by the germline V gene are SGHAT and FQNNGV. The CDR3 starts with the cysteine, ends with the phenylalanine, and has 15 residues. Only CDR3 DNA remains: 45 bases, in frame from the first base.